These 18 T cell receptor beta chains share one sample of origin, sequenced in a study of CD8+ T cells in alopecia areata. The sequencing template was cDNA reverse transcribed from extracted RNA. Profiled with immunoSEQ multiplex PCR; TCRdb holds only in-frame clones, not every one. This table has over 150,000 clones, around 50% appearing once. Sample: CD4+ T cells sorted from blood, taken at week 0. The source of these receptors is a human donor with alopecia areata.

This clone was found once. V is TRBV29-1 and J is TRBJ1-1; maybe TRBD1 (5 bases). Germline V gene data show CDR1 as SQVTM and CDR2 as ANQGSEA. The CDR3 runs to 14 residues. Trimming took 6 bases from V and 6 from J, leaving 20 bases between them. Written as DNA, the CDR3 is TGCAGCGTCCACCAGGGCCCCGGCGCCGCTGAAGCTTTCTTT. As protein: CSVHQGPGAAEAFF.

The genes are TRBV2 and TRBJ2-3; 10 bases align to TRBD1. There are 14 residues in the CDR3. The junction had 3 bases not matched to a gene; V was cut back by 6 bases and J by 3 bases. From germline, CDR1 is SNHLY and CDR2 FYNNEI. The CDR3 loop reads CASSGQGGTDTQYF. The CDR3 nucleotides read TGTGCCAGCAGCGGACAGGGGGGAACAGATACGCAGTATTTT. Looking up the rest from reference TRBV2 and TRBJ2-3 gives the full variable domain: EPEVTQTPSHQVTQMGQEVILRCVPISNHLYFYWYRQILGQKVEFLVSFYNNEISEKSEIFDDQFSVERPDGSNFTLKIRSTKLEDSAMYFCASSGQGGTDTQYFGPGTRLTVL.

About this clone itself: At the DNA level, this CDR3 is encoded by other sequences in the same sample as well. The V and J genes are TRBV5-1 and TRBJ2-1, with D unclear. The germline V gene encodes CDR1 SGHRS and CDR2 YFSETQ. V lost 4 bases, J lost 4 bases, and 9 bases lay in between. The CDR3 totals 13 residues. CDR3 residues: CASSLGSYNEQFF. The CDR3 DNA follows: TGCGCCAGCAGCCTCGGATCTTACAATGAGCAGTTCTTC. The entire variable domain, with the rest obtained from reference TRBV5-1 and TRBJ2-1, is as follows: KAGVTQTPRYLIKTRGQQVTLSCSPISGHRSVSWYQQTPGQGLQFLFEYFSETQRNKGNFPGRFSGRQFSNSRSEMNVSTLELGDSALYLCASSLGSYNEQFFGPGTRLTVL.

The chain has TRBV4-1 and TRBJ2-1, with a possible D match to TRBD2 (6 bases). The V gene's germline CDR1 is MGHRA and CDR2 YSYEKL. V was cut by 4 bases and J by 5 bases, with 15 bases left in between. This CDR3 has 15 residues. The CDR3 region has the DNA TGCGCCAGCAGCCGTCGGGGGTTGGGGGACAATGAGCAGTTCTTC. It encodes CASSRRGLGDNEQFF.

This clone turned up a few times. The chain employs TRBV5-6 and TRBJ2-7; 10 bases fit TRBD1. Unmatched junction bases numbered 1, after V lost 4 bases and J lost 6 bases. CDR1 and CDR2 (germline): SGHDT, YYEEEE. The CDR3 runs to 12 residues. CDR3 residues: CASSGDRGEQYF. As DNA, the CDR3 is TGTGCCAGCAGCGGGGACAGGGGCGAGCAGTACTTC.

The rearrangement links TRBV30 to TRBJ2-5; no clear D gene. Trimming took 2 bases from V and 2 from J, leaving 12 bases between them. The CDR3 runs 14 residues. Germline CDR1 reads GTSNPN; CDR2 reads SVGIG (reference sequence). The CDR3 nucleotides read TGTGCCTGGAGTCTTAGGTTCGGGCAAGAGACCCAGTACTTC. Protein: CAWSLRFGQETQYF.

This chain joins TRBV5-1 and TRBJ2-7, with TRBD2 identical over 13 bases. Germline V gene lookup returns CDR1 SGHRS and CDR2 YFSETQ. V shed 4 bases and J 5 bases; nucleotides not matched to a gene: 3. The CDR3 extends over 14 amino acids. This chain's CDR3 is CASSPGTSGDEQYF. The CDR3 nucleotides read TGCGCCAGCAGCCCAGGGACTAGCGGGGACGAGCAGTACTTC.

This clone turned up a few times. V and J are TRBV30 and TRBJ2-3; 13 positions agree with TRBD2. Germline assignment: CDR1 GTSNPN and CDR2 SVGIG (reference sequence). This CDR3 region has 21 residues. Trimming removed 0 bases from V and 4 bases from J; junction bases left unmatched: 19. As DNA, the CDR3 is TGTGCCTGGAGTGTTATTACCGGGACTAGCGGGGAAACCCTCCCCCCAGATACGCAGTATTTT. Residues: CAWSVITGTSGETLPPDTQYF.

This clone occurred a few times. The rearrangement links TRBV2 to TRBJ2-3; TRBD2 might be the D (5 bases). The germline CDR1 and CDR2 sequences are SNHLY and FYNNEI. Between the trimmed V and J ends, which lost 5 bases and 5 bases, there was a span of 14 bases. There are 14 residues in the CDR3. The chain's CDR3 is CASSYSRARDTQYF. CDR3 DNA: TGTGCCAGCAGTTACTCGAGGGCTCGAGATACGCAGTATTTT.

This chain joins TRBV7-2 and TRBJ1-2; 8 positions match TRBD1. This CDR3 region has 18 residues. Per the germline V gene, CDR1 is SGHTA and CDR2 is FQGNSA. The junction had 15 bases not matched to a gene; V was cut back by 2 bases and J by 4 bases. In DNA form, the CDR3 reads TGTGCCAGCAGCTTACTGCCGGGACAGGTCGAATCGCCCTATGGCTACACCTTC. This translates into CASSLLPGQVESPYGYTF.

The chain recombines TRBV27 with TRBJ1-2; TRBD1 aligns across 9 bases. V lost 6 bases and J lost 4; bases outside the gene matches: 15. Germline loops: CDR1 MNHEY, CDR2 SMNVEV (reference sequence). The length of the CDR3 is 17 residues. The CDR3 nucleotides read TGTGCCAGCAGGCGGGTCCCGGGACAGGGACTGGGCTATGGCTACACCTTC. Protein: CASRRVPGQGLGYGYTF.

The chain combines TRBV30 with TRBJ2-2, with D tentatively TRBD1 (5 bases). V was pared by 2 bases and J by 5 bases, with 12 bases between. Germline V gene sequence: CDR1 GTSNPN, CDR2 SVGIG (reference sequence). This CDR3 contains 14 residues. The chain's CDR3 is CAWSSGAYTGELFF. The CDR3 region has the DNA TGTGCCTGGAGTTCTGGGGCTTATACCGGGGAGCTGTTTTTT.

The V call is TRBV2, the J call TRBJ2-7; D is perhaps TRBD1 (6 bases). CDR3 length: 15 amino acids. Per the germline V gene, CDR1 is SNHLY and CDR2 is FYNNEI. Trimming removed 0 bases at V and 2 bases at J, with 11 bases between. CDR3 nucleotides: TGTGCCAGCAGTGAAGCGTTACAGGGTCCCTACGAGCAGTACTTC. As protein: CASSEALQGPYEQYF. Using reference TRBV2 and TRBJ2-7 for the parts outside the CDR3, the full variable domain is EPEVTQTPSHQVTQMGQEVILRCVPISNHLYFYWYRQILGQKVEFLVSFYNNEISEKSEIFDDQFSVERPDGSNFTLKIRSTKLEDSAMYFCASSEALQGPYEQYFGPGTRLTVT.

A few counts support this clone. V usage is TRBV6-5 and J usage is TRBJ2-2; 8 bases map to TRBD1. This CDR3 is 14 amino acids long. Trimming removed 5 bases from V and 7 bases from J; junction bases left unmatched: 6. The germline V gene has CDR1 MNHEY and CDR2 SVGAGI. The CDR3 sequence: CASSTGGGNGELFF. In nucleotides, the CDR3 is TGTGCCAGCAGTACAGGGGGAGGAAACGGGGAGCTGTTTTTT.

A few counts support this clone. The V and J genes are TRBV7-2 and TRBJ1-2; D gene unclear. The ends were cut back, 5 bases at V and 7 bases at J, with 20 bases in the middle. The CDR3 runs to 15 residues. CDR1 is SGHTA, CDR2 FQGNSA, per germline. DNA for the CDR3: TGTGCCAGCAGCGGCGGGGAGGCCATGGGCCGTGGCTACACCTTC. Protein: CASSGGEAMGRGYTF.

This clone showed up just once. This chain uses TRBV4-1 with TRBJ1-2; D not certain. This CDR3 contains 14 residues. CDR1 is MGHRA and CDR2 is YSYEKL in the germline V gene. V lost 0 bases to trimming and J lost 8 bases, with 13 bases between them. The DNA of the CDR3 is TGCGCCAGCAGCCAAGATCATCTGACTTGGGGCTACACCTTC. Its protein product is CASSQDHLTWGYTF.

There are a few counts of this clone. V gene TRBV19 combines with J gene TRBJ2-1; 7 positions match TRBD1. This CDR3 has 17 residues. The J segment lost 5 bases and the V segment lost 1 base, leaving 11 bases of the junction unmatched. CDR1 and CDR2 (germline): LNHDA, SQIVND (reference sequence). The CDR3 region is CASSIGRQGYRNNEQFF. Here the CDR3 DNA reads TGTGCCAGTAGTATAGGACGACAGGGTTACAGAAACAATGAGCAGTTCTTC.

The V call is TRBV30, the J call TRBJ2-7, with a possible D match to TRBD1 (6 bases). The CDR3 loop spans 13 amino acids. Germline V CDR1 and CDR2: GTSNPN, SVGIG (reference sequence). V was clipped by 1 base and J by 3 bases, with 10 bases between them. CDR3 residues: CAWSGTGFYEQYF. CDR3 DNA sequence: TGTGCCTGGAGTGGAACAGGGTTCTACGAGCAGTACTTC.